The rows below give T cell receptor beta chains drawn from one sample of a study of blood T cells in healthy people across ages. TCRdb passed the 5' RACE reads through MiXCR, listing each CDR3 protein once. The sample yields hundreds of thousands of distinct CDR3 sequences, 29% seen once. Sequencing was performed on blood. These receptor sequences come from a woman at least 80 years old in good health. The CDR3 runs from the conserved cysteine through the conserved F or W. D genes are given only for firm matches. Clone size is shown for a subset of rows, as once, few, many or a class of expanded clone.

clone_size,j_call,d_call,v_call,cdr3_nt,cdr3_aa
many,TRBJ1-2,-,TRBV6-2/TRBV6-3,TGTGCCAGCAGTTCTCCGGGGCACTATGGCTACACCTTC,CASSSPGHYGYTF
-,TRBJ2-5,-,TRBV29-1,TGCAGCTTCACCCCGAGGGGGGAGACCCAGTACTTC,CSFTPRGETQYF
few,TRBJ2-7,-,TRBV6-2/TRBV6-3,TGTGCCAGCAGTTGCTCCGGGGTCCAGAACTCCTACGAGCAGTACTTC,CASSCSGVQNSYEQYF
-,TRBJ1-1,-,TRBV7-9,TGTGCCAGCAGCTTATCGACCTACGGAGGGGGTGGAAACACTGAAGCTTTCTTT,CASSLSTYGGGGNTEAFF
-,TRBJ2-3,-,TRBV12-3/TRBV12-4,TGTGCCAGCAGTGGAGCAGTGGGCGCAGATGCGCAGTATTTT,CASSGAVGADAQYF
many,TRBJ2-7,-,TRBV7-2,TGTGCCAGCAGCTTATTCGGTCGGGGTGCTAACTCCTACGAGCAGTACTTC,CASSLFGRGANSYEQYF
-,TRBJ1-2,-,TRBV12-3/TRBV12-4,TGTGCAGGCAGTTCCCCGGGGGAAGCTAACTATGGCTACACCTTC,CAGSSPGEANYGYTF
-,TRBJ1-5,-,TRBV4-2,TGTGCCAGCAGCCAAGGGGTAGGGGGGGATCAGCCCCAGCATTTT,CASSQGVGGDQPQHF
few,TRBJ1-4,TRBD1,TRBV20-1,TGCAGTGCTAGTGACAGGGCCGCCTCAACTAATGAAAAACTGTTTTTT,CSASDRAASTNEKLFF
few,TRBJ1-1,-,TRBV3-1,TGTGCCAGCAGCCAACGGGGGGGGACTGAAGCTTTCTTT,CASSQRGGTEAFF
many,TRBJ2-7,-,TRBV7-2,TGTGCCAGCAGCTTCCTGCCGGCGGGGGAGCAGTACTTC,CASSFLPAGEQYF
-,TRBJ2-1,-,TRBV4-2,TGTGCCAGCAGCCAAGATTTAGGACGGGCCAATGAGCAGTTCTTC,CASSQDLGRANEQFF
few,TRBJ2-2,TRBD1,TRBV6-1,TGTGCCAGCACCACCGACAGGGTGAACACCGGGGAGCTGTTTTTT,CASTTDRVNTGELFF
many,TRBJ2-1,TRBD1,TRBV20-1,TGCAGTGCTACCTCGACAGGGGGAAGGGGGAATGAGCAGTTCTTC,CSATSTGGRGNEQFF
many,TRBJ2-7,TRBD1,TRBV29-1,TGCAGCGTCCTTGGACAGGACTCCTACGAGCAGTACTTC,CSVLGQDSYEQYF
-,TRBJ2-3,-,TRBV12-3/TRBV12-4,TGTGCCAGCAGTTTTCGCCAGGTACGCGCAGATACGCAGTATTTT,CASSFRQVRADTQYF
many,TRBJ2-3,TRBD2,TRBV15,TGTGCCACCAGCCCTAAAGCAAAGGGACTAGCGGGGGGCAGAGATACGCAGTATTTT,CATSPKAKGLAGGRDTQYF
-,TRBJ2-1,-,TRBV30,TGTGCCTGGAGTGTACAAGGCCTCAGAAATGAGCGGTTCTTC,CAWSVQGLRNERFF
few,TRBJ1-4,-,TRBV30,TGTGCCTGGAAGGCCAAGGCCAATTTTGAAAAACTGTTTTTT,CAWKAKANFEKLFF
many,TRBJ1-2,-,TRBV28,TGTGCCAGCCTCCAGGGGCTGGTGAGCTATGGCTACACCTTC,CASLQGLVSYGYTF
many,TRBJ1-5,TRBD1,TRBV6-2/TRBV6-3,TGTGCCAGCAGTGCGCAGGGGGTCTACAATCAGCCCCAGCATTTT,CASSAQGVYNQPQHF
many,TRBJ2-6,-,TRBV28,TGTGCCAGCAGTTTATATTTTGAGGGGAGCTCTGGGGCCAACGTCCTGACTTTC,CASSLYFEGSSGANVLTF
many,TRBJ2-1,-,TRBV6-2/TRBV6-3,TGTGCCAGCAGTTACGCAGGTAGCGGAAATGAGCAGTTCTTC,CASSYAGSGNEQFF
-,TRBJ2-3,-,TRBV12-3/TRBV12-4,TGTGCCAGCAGTTACGTAGCAGCGAGCGCAGATACGCAGTATTTT,CASSYVAASADTQYF
-,TRBJ2-1,TRBD2,TRBV9,TGTGCCAGCAGCGTAACACTAGCGGGGGGACTCTACAATGAGCAGTTCTTC,CASSVTLAGGLYNEQFF
many,TRBJ2-4,-,TRBV27,TGTGCCAGCAGTTCCCCCCGGATAGCCAAAAACATTCAGTACTTC,CASSSPRIAKNIQYF
few,TRBJ2-1,TRBD2,TRBV6-9,TGTGCCGGCAGTTCCCTTCTTTGGACTAGCGGGGGCAATGAGCAGTTCTTC,CAGSSLLWTSGGNEQFF
-,TRBJ2-4,-,TRBV4-3,TGCGCCAGCAGCCGTAGGACCCCAGAGGACATTCAGTACTTC,CASSRRTPEDIQYF
many,TRBJ2-3,-,TRBV5-6,TGTGCCAGCAGCCTGGGGTGGACCACAGATACGCAGTATTTT,CASSLGWTTDTQYF
many,TRBJ2-7,TRBD1,TRBV9,TGTGCCAGCAGCGTAGGGACAGGGGGGGTCGAGCAGTACTTC,CASSVGTGGVEQYF
many,TRBJ1-1,-,TRBV7-2,TGTGCCAGCAGCTTGGCTAGCAGAACCACTGAAGCTTTCTTT,CASSLASRTTEAFF
-,TRBJ1-1,-,TRBV18,TGTGCCAGCTCACCTTTCCAAGAGGAAACTGAAGCTTTCTTT,CASSPFQEETEAFF
many,TRBJ1-6,TRBD1,TRBV7-2,TGTGCCAGCAGCTTAGGACAGGGTCAGCCCCTCCACTTT,CASSLGQGQPLHF
-,TRBJ1-5,TRBD1,TRBV20-1,TGCAGTGCTAGAGATCAGGGGGGATCGGGTAATCAGCCCCAGCATTTT,CSARDQGGSGNQPQHF
few,TRBJ2-7,-,TRBV20-1,TGCAGGGCTAGTGGAGGGTCCTACGAGCAGTACTTC,CRASGGSYEQYF
-,TRBJ2-3,-,TRBV5-1,TGCGCCAGCAGCCCAACCGGGGCGGATATGCAGTATTTT,CASSPTGADMQYF
many,TRBJ2-1,-,TRBV7-2,TGTGCCAGCAGCTTACCCCCCAGCGCTTACAATGAGCAGTTCTTC,CASSLPPSAYNEQFF
many,TRBJ2-1,TRBD2,TRBV12-5,TGTGCTAGTGGTTCGGGACTAGAGGCCAATGAGCAGTTCTTC,CASGSGLEANEQFF
-,TRBJ1-5,-,TRBV7-2,TGTGCCAGCAGCCCAAGGGATGAGGGGCAGTCAACAGATACGCAGCATTTT,CASSPRDEGQSTDTQHF
many,TRBJ2-3,-,TRBV6-5,TGTGCCAGCAGACCTATTACGGGGGGCAGCACAGATACGCAGTATTTT,CASRPITGGSTDTQYF